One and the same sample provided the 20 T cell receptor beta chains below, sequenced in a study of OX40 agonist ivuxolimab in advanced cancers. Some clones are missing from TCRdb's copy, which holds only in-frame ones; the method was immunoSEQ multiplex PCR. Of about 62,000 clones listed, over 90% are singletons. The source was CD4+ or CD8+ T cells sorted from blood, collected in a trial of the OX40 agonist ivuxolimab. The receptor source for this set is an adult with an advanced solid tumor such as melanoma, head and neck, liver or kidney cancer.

Written as DNA, the CDR3 is TGCAGCGTTGAAGATCCGGAGGAGAGCTCTGGAAACACCATATATTTT. Its translation: CSVEDPEESSGNTIYF. The chain joins TRBV29-1 to TRBJ1-3; D gene uncertain. Per the germline V gene, CDR1 is SQVTM and CDR2 is ANQGSEA. The CDR3 runs to 16 residues. Trimming removed 0 bases at V and 0 bases at J, with 12 bases between.

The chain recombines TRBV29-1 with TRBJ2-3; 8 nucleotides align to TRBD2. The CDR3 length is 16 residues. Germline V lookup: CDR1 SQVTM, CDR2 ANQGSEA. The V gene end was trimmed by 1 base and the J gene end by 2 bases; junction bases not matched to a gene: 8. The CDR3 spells CSVEVASSGYTDTQYF. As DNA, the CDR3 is TGCAGCGTTGAAGTTGCCTCTAGCGGGTACACAGATACGCAGTATTTT.

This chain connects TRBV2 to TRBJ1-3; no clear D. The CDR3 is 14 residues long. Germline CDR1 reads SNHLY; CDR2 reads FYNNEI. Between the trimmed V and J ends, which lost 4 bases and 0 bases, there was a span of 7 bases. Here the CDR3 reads CASSVWGSGNTIYF. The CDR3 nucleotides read TGTGCCAGCAGTGTCTGGGGCTCTGGAAACACCATATATTTT.

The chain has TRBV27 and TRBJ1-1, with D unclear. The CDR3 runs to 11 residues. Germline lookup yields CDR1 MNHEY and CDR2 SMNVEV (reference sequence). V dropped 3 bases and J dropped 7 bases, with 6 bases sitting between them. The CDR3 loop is CASSLGSEAFF. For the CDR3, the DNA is TGTGCCAGCAGTTTGGGCAGTGAAGCTTTCTTT.

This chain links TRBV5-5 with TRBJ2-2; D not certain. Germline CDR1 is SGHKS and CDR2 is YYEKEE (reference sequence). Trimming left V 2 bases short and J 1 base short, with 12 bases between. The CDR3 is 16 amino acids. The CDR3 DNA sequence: TGTGCCAGCAGCTTCGGCTTCCTGGAGAACACCGGGGAGCTGTTTTTT. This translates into CASSFGFLENTGELFF.

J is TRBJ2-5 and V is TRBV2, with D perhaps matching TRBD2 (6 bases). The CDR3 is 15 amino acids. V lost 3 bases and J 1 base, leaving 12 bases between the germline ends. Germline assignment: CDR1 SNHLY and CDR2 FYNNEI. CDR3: CASSDGGRPQETQYF. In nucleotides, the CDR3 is TGTGCCAGCAGTGACGGGGGACGACCCCAAGAGACCCAGTACTTC.

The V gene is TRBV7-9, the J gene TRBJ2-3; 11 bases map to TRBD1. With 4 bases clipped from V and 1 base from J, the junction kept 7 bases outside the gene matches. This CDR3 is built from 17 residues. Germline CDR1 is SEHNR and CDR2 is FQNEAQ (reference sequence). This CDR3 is CASSSLRTGGGTDTQYF. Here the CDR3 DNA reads TGTGCCAGCAGCTCGCTTCGGACAGGGGGCGGCACAGATACGCAGTATTTT.

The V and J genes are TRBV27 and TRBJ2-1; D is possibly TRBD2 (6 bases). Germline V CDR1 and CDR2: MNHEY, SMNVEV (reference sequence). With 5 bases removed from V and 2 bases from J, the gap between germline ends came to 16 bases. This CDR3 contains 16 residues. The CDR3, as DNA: TGTGCCAGCAGTCGCGGGACGGGGGTCACCTACAATGAGCAGTTCTTC. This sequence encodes CASSRGTGVTYNEQFF.

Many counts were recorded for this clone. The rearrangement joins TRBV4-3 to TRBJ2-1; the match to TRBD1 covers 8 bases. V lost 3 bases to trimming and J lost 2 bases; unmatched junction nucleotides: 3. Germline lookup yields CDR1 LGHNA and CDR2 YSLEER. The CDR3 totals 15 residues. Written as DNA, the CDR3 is TGCGCCAGCAGCCAGGACAGGGCTCCCTACAATGAGCAGTTCTTC. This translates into CASSQDRAPYNEQFF.

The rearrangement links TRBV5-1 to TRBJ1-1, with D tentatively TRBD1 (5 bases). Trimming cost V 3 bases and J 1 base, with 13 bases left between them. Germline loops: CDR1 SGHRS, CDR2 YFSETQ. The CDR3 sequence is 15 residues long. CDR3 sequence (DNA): TGCGCCAGCAGCTGGACAAGGCTGGGGAACACTGAAGCTTTCTTT. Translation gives CASSWTRLGNTEAFF. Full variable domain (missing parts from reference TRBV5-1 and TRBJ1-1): KAGVTQTPRYLIKTRGQQVTLSCSPISGHRSVSWYQQTPGQGLQFLFEYFSETQRNKGNFPGRFSGRQFSNSRSEMNVSTLELGDSALYLCASSWTRLGNTEAFFGQGTRLTVV.

The CDR3 DNA is TGTGCCAGCAGCTTCCCCGACATTTATAATTCACCCCTCCACTTT. It translates to CASSFPDIYNSPLHF. The gene calls are TRBV11-2 and TRBJ1-6, with unresolved D. Trimming stripped 3 bases from V and 4 bases from J, with 10 bases between. The CDR3 is 15 residues long. The germline CDR1 and CDR2 sequences are SGHAT and FQNNGV.

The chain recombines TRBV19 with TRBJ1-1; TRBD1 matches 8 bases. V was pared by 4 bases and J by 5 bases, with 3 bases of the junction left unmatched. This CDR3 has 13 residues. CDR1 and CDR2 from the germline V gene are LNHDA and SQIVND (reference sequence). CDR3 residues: CASSRTGWTEAFF. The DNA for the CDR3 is TGTGCCAGTAGTAGGACAGGGTGGACTGAAGCTTTCTTT.

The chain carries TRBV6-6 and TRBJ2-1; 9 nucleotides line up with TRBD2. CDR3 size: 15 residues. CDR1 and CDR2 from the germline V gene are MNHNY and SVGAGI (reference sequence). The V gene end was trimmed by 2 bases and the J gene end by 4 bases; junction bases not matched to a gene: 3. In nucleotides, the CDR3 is TGTGCCAGCAGTTACAGAGCGGGGGGATACAATGAGCAGTTCTTC. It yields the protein CASSYRAGGYNEQFF.

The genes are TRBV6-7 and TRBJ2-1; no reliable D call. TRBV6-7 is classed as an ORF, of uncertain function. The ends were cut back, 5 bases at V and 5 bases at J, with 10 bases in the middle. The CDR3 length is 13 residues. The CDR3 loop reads CASSGPHNNEQFF. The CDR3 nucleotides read TGTGCCAGCAGTGGCCCTCATAACAATGAGCAGTTCTTC.

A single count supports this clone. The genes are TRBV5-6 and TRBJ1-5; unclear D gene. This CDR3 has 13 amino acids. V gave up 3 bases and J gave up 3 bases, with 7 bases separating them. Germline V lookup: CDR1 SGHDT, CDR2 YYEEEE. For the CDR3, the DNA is TGTGCCAGCAGCTCAACAGTCAATCAGCCCCAGCATTTT. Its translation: CASSSTVNQPQHF.

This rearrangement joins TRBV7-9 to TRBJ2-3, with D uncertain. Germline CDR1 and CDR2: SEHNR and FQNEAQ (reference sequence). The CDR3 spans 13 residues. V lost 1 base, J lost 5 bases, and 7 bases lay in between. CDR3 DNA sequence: TGTGCCAGCAGCTTAGTGGCGATAGATACGCAGTATTTT. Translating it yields CASSLVAIDTQYF.

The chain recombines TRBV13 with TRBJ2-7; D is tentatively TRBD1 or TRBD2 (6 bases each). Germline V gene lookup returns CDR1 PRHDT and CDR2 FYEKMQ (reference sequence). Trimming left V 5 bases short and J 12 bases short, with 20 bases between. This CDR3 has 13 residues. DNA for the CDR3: TGTGCCAGCAGCACCAGTTCCCGGGGGCCGACGTACTTC. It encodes CASSTSSRGPTYF.

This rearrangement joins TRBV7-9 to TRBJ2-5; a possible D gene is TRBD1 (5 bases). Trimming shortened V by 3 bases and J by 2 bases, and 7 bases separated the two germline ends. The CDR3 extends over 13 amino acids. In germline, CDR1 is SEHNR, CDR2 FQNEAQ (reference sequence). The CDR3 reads CASSLYRQETQYF. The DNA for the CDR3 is TGTGCCAGCAGCTTGTACAGGCAAGAGACCCAGTACTTC.

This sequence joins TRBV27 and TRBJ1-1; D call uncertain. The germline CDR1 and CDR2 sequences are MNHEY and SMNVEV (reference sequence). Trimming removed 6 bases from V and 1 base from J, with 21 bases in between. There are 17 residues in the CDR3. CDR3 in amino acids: CASSRLSDPLWNTEAFF. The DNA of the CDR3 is TGTGCCAGCAGCCGTCTTAGCGACCCCTTATGGAACACTGAAGCTTTCTTT.

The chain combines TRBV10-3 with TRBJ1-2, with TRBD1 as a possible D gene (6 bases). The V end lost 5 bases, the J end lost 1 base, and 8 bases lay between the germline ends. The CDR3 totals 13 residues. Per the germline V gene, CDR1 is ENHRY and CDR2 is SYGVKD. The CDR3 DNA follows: TGTGCCATCAGTCCAGGGGTTAACTATGGCTACACCTTC. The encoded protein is CAISPGVNYGYTF.